These T cell receptor beta chains were read from a single sample in a study of blood T cell repertoires in COVID-19. Assay used: immunoSEQ multiplex PCR; TCRdb lists only in-frame clones, some missing. Of around 230,000 clones in the sample, about nine tenths are singletons; the top ten hold about 2.6%. The specimen sequenced was PBMCs or T cells enriched from blood (not recorded which). The receptors come from a woman between 25 and 40 years old who had recovered from COVID-19. The CDR3 runs from the conserved cysteine through the conserved F or W. The D gene is left open where the match is weak. Rows give clone size only sometimes, using once, few, many, or a class for an expanded clone.

clone_size j_call v_call d_call cdr3_nt cdr3_aa
NA TRBJ1-2 TRBV19 TRBD1 TGTGCCAGTAGTTATTACTTCGGGACCGGGGACAGGGTCTATGGCTACACCTTC CASSYYFGTGDRVYGYTF
NA TRBJ2-5 TRBV12-3/TRBV12-4 TRBD1 TGTGCCAGCGGACAGGTCCAGACCCAGTACTTC CASGQVQTQYF
NA TRBJ1-4 TRBV4-3 NA TGCGCCAGCAGCCAAGATGGGGGGTGGGCTAATGAAAAACTGTTTTTT CASSQDGGWANEKLFF
NA TRBJ1-1 TRBV11-2 TRBD1 TGTGCCAGCAGCCTGGACAGGGGGGCTGAAGCTTTCTTT CASSLDRGAEAFF
once TRBJ1-3 TRBV19 TRBD1 TGTGCCAGTAGTGCACCGGGACAGAGCTCTGGAAACACCATATATTTT CASSAPGQSSGNTIYF
NA TRBJ2-1 TRBV11-3 NA TGTGCCAGCAGCCCCCGAGGGGGGGACAATGAGCAGTTCTTC CASSPRGGDNEQFF
NA TRBJ2-3 TRBV5-6 TRBD1 TGTGCCAGCAGCTTGTGGGACAGTCGGCAAGATACGCAGTATTTT CASSLWDSRQDTQYF
once TRBJ2-1 TRBV27 TRBD1 TGTGCCAGCATCCCGGGACAGCAAACTCTCCGATACAATGAGCAGTTCTTC CASIPGQQTLRYNEQFF
NA TRBJ1-1 TRBV6-5 TRBD1 TGTGCCAGCAGCCTCACAGGGGGAGCTGAAGCTTTCTTT CASSLTGGAEAFF
NA TRBJ1-2 TRBV9 NA TGTGCCAGCAGCAAACGGGACTATGGCTACACCTTC CASSKRDYGYTF
NA TRBJ1-6 TRBV15 TRBD1 TGTGCCACCAGCAGAGATCCGAGGGGGCCAGGGTCACCCCTCCACTTT CATSRDPRGPGSPLHF
once TRBJ2-5 TRBV6-5 TRBD2 TGTGCCAGCAGTTTAGGCGGGGGGCAAGAGACCCAGTACTTC CASSLGGGQETQYF
NA TRBJ1-1 TRBV18 NA TGTGCCAGCTCACCACCGTCAGGGAACACTGAAGCTTTCTTT CASSPPSGNTEAFF
NA TRBJ2-1 TRBV7-2 TRBD2 TGTGCCAGCAGCCTGACTAGCGGGGGCTACAATGAGCAGTTCTTC CASSLTSGGYNEQFF
NA TRBJ2-7 TRBV5-8 NA TGTGCCAGCAGCTTGAGACAGATACCCTACGAGCAGTACTTC CASSLRQIPYEQYF
NA TRBJ2-2 TRBV4-3 NA TGCGCCAGCAGCCAAGAGTTCACCCACGACACTAGTTTTCGGGAGCTGTTTTTT CASSQEFTHDTSFRELFF
NA TRBJ1-2 TRBV6-2/TRBV6-3 NA TGTGCCAGCAGTTACGGGTCATCGGGATCCGGCTACACCTTC CASSYGSSGSGYTF
NA TRBJ1-1 TRBV19 NA TGTGCCAGTAGCATGACCAGGGCAACTGAAGCTTTCTTT CASSMTRATEAFF
NA TRBJ1-2 TRBV2 NA TGTGCCAGCAGTGGAGACAGGATCCATGGCTACACCTTC CASSGDRIHGYTF
NA TRBJ1-1 TRBV3-1/TRBV3-2 NA TGTGCCAGCAGCCCTGGACAACCCCCGAACACTGAAGCTTTCTTT CASSPGQPPNTEAFF
NA TRBJ1-3 TRBV30 NA TGTGCCTGGGATAAACAGTACCTCTCTGGAAACACCATATATTTT CAWDKQYLSGNTIYF
NA TRBJ2-3 TRBV9 TRBD2 TGTGCCAGCAGCGTAGATGCGGGGGGAATCACAGATACGCAGTATTTT CASSVDAGGITDTQYF